This section outlines one TCR beta chain sequence together with its context. TCRdb's table, derived via immunoSEQ multiplex PCR, lists solely in-frame clones and lacks some. The sample yields about 120,000 clones, roughly 92% seen once. This record belongs to a study of T cell changes during pregnancy in multiple sclerosis. The receptor's source is a female donor with multiple sclerosis, enrolled in a pregnancy study. The specimen comprised peripheral blood, sampled before pregnancy.

CDR3 amino acids: CASSFGGQDNYYGYTF. The CDR3 DNA reads TGTGCCAGCAGCTTTGGTGGACAGGACAACTACTATGGCTACACCTTC. The genes are TRBV7-9 and TRBJ1-2, with 7 bases lining up with TRBD1. CDR1 is SEHNR and CDR2 is FQNEAQ in the germline V gene (reference sequence). The CDR3 extends over 16 amino acids. The V segment lost 3 bases and the J segment 3 bases; nucleotides outside the gene matches: 10.